Reported below is one T cell receptor (beta chain). No antigen is known for it. This specimen comes from a study of T cells after yellow fever vaccination. At the level of the study: Any fraction with a low cell number was prepared using SMART-Seq v4 Ultra Low Input. Overall study results and limits: Primary-vaccination clones mostly resurfaced post-booster (about 95% CD4, under 90% CD8). From the bulk population, abundant clonotypes could contaminate and appear within FACS-sorted repertoires. Peaking faster, on day 5 versus 15, the secondary response was nonetheless weaker.

MiXCR was run by TCRdb on the 5' RACE reads, yielding one entry per CDR3 protein. The sample lists 310,000 or so distinct CDR3 sequences, 6.8% occurring once. The CDR3 covers 13 residues. V dropped 8 bases and J dropped 4; count of bases not matched to a gene: 3. This clonotype was obtained from a man aged 18 to 30 who received the YFV17D yellow fever vaccine. This chain joins TRBV12-3 or TRBV12-4 and TRBJ2-2, with 8 bases that match TRBD2. The sequenced sample was PBMCs, obtained approximately 40 days after the first yellow fever vaccination. The CDR3 nucleotides are TGTGCCAGCTACGGGGGGGCCACCGGGGAGCTGTTTTTT. It specifies CASYGGATGELFF.